These 16 T cell receptor beta chains were all obtained from the same sample, sequenced in a study of blood T cell repertoires in COVID-19. Assay: immunoSEQ multiplex PCR; the TCRdb copy retains only in-frame clones and omits some. The sample has over 250,000 clones; approximately 90% are singletons. The sequenced sample consisted of PBMCs or T cells enriched from blood (not recorded which). These receptors originate from a woman aged 25 to 39 who had recovered from COVID-19.

This clone was counted once. The chain combines TRBV5-4 with TRBJ2-5; D not resolved. Per germline, CDR1 SGHNT and CDR2 YYREEE (reference sequence). The CDR3 has 12 amino acids. V lost 5 bases and J 4 bases, leaving 9 bases between the germline ends. The CDR3 here is CASRGAGETQYF. DNA for the CDR3: TGTGCCAGCAGAGGAGCCGGAGAGACCCAGTACTTC. The variable domain in full, with the rest retrieved from reference TRBV5-4 and TRBJ2-5, is ETGVTQSPTHLIKTRGQQVTLRCSSQSGHNTVSWYQQALGQGPQFIFQYYREEENGRGNFPPRFSGLQFPNYSSELNVNALELDDSALYLCASRGAGETQYFGPGTRLLVL.

The rearrangement links TRBV19 to TRBJ1-5; 8 nucleotides align to TRBD1. The germline V gene encodes CDR1 LNHDA and CDR2 SQIVND (reference sequence). This CDR3 is built from 15 residues. The trim removed 3 bases at V and 3 bases at J, leaving 4 bases unmatched. The CDR3, as DNA: TGTGCCAGTAGTATGTACAGGGGGAACAATCAGCCCCAGCATTTT. Its protein product is CASSMYRGNNQPQHF.

V is TRBV19 and J is TRBJ2-3; the match to TRBD2 covers 7 bases. Trimming took 3 bases from V and 6 from J; bases not matched to a gene: 6. This CDR3 comprises 14 residues. CDR1 is LNHDA, CDR2 SQIVND, per germline (reference sequence). The CDR3 spells CASSIVRGGDTQYF. The DNA of the CDR3 is TGTGCCAGTAGTATTGTAAGGGGAGGGGATACGCAGTATTTT. Combining the CDR3 with reference TRBV19 and TRBJ2-3 gives the whole variable domain DGGITQSPKYLFRKEGQNVTLSCEQNLNHDAMYWYRQDPGQGLRLIYYSQIVNDFQKGDIAEGYSVSREKKESFPLTVTSAQKNPTAFYLCASSIVRGGDTQYFGPGTRLTVL.

The chain couples TRBV28 to TRBJ1-5; tentative D call: TRBD1 (5 bases). V dropped 5 bases and J dropped 3 bases, with 17 bases sitting between them. The CDR3 has 16 amino acids. Germline loops: CDR1 MDHEN, CDR2 SYDVKM. The CDR3 loop reads CASSATGAGNNQPQHF. The CDR3 bases are TGTGCCAGCAGTGCGACTGGGGCGGGAAACAATCAGCCCCAGCATTTT.

The rearrangement joins TRBV28 to TRBJ2-7, with a weak D call TRBD1 (5 bases). Germline V lookup: CDR1 MDHEN, CDR2 SYDVKM. CDR3 length: 15 residues. The V gene lost 2 bases and the J gene lost 2 bases, with 13 bases spanning the gap. The CDR3 sequence is CASSLGAPAPYEQYF. The CDR3 nucleotides read TGTGCCAGCAGTTTAGGGGCCCCGGCCCCCTACGAGCAGTACTTC.

This clone was counted once. The chain combines TRBV28 with TRBJ2-7, with D tentatively TRBD2 (6 bases). V was trimmed by 9 bases and J by 3 bases, leaving 15 bases between them. Per germline, CDR1 MDHEN and CDR2 SYDVKM. The CDR3 is made up of 13 amino acids. CDR3 bases: TGTGCCAGTAGGGATGGGAGGCGCTACGAGCAGTACTTC. It yields the protein CASRDGRRYEQYF. The full variable domain, completed using reference TRBV28 and TRBJ2-7, is DVKVTQSSRYLVKRTGEKVFLECVQDMDHENMFWYRQDPGLGLRLIYFSYDVKMKEKGDIPEGYSVSREKKERFSLILESASTNQTSMYLCASRDGRRYEQYFGPGTRLTVT.

The rearrangement uses TRBV9 and TRBJ2-1, with D tentatively TRBD1 (8 bases). CDR1 and CDR2 from the germline V gene are SGDLS and YYNGEE. CDR3 length equals 15 residues. V was pared by 4 bases and J by 9 bases, with 20 bases between. CDR3 bases: TGTGCCAGCAGCCCCTCGACAGGGGAGGGAATTGAGCAGTTCTTC. This gives the protein CASSPSTGEGIEQFF. The variable domain in full, completed from reference TRBV9 and TRBJ2-1, reads DSGVTQTPKHLITATGQRVTLRCSPRSGDLSVYWYQQSLDQGLQFLIQYYNGEERAKGNILERFSAQQFPDLHSELNLSSLELGDSALYFCASSPSTGEGIEQFFGPGTRLTVL.

The chain uses TRBV23-1 and TRBJ2-2; 7 bases match TRBD1. TRBV23-1 is known as an ORF, though its function is uncertain. The CDR3 is made up of 19 amino acids. V gave up 1 base and J gave up 2 bases; unmatched junction bases: 13. CDR3 sequence reads: CASSQFAPTGQINTGELFF. The CDR3 region has the DNA TGCGCCAGCAGTCAATTCGCCCCCACGGGACAGATCAACACCGGGGAGCTGTTTTTT.

V is TRBV7-2 and J is TRBJ1-2; D gene unclear. Between the trimmed V and J ends, which lost 5 bases and 5 bases, there was a span of 6 bases. The CDR3 consists of 11 residues. Germline assignment: CDR1 SGHTA and CDR2 FQGNSA. Written as DNA, the CDR3 is TGTGCCAGCAGCCAACAATATGGCTACACCTTC. Amino acids: CASSQQYGYTF.

The chain carries TRBV19 and TRBJ1-5; possibly TRBD1 for D (5 bases). This CDR3 is built from 15 residues. The germline V gene encodes CDR1 LNHDA and CDR2 SQIVND (reference sequence). V lost 7 bases, J lost 6 bases, and 19 bases lay in between. The CDR3 DNA is TGTGCCAGTACCCCGGGACTGACCCTGGGTCAGCCCCAGCATTTT. Encoded protein: CASTPGLTLGQPQHF.

V usage is TRBV7-2 and J usage is TRBJ1-5, with D perhaps matching TRBD1 (5 bases). V lost 4 bases, J lost 3 bases, and 13 bases lay in between. The CDR3 consists of 15 residues. The V gene's germline CDR1 is SGHTA and CDR2 FQGNSA. CDR3 protein: CASSYSTGSNQPQHF. CDR3 nucleotide sequence: TGTGCCAGCAGCTACTCTACAGGTTCCAATCAGCCCCAGCATTTT.

As for this clone: Additional DNA sequences in this sample encode the identical CDR3. The V gene is TRBV27, the J gene TRBJ2-3; D is undetermined. In germline, CDR1 is MNHEY, CDR2 SMNVEV (reference sequence). V was shortened by 2 bases and J by 2 bases, with 8 bases between the two germline ends. This CDR3 spans 14 amino acids. The CDR3 protein is CASSLGLSTDTQYF. CDR3 in DNA: TGTGCCAGCAGTTTAGGGCTATCCACAGATACGCAGTATTTT.

The chain employs TRBV5-4 and TRBJ1-1, with TRBD1 matching over 11 bases. The trim removed 3 bases at V and 5 bases at J, leaving 18 bases unmatched. Germline CDR1 SGHNT, CDR2 YYREEE (reference sequence). This CDR3 is 19 amino acids long. CDR3 loop: CASSSHRTGTGGEGTEAFF. CDR3 coding DNA: TGTGCCAGCAGCTCACACAGGACCGGGACAGGGGGTGAAGGGACTGAAGCTTTCTTT. Full variable domain (rest looked up from reference TRBV5-4 and TRBJ1-1): ETGVTQSPTHLIKTRGQQVTLRCSSQSGHNTVSWYQQALGQGPQFIFQYYREEENGRGNFPPRFSGLQFPNYSSELNVNALELDDSALYLCASSSHRTGTGGEGTEAFFGQGTRLTVV.

The V and J genes are TRBV28 and TRBJ2-1; TRBD2 aligns across 11 bases. V was clipped by 4 bases and J by 9 bases; unmatched bases: 14. The CDR3 is 17 residues long. From germline, CDR1 is MDHEN and CDR2 SYDVKM. As DNA, the CDR3 is TGTGCCAGCAGTTCCCCGGGACTAGCGGCCTATTCCGCTGAGCAGTTCTTC. It specifies CASSSPGLAAYSAEQFF.

The chain is built from TRBV21-1 and TRBJ1-2; the DNA was not compared with TRBD1, the D call given in the table. TRBV21-1 has pseudogene status. The CDR3 has 13 amino acids. In DNA, the CDR3 is TGTGCCATCCGGGACAGGGACCCCTATGGCTACACCTTC. Translated, it gives CAIRDRDPYGYTF.

The J gene is TRBJ2-2, the V gene TRBV2; D is perhaps TRBD2 (6 bases). CDR3 length: 14 amino acids. Germline assignment: CDR1 SNHLY and CDR2 FYNNEI. V lost 1 base and J 8 bases, leaving 11 bases between the germline ends. CDR3 coding DNA: TGTGCCAGCAGTGAAGGTCTACTAGCAGGGGAGCTGTTTTTT. Encoded protein: CASSEGLLAGELFF.